A selection of T cell receptor beta chains follows, all from one sample in a study of T cell clusters in autoimmune cytopenias. Each CDR3 protein gets one entry in TCRdb, which reprocessed the multiplex PCR reads and gives no DNA. The table counts 6,000 to 9,000 distinct CDR3 sequences; 16% lies in the top ten. The material sequenced was peripheral blood. These receptors came from a human donor with an autoimmune cytopenia or autoimmune hepatitis (not recorded which). The CDR3 runs from the conserved cysteine through the conserved F or W. The order of the fields is J gene, V gene, clone size, CDR3 protein. Rows may omit the clone size; those that give it use once, few, many or a size class.

J: TRBJ2-5; V: TRBV6-1; size: NA; CDR3: CASSVTTLETQYF
J: TRBJ1-5; V: TRBV30; size: NA; CDR3: CAWRTDPGGTQHF
J: TRBJ1-2; V: TRBV6-6; size: NA; CDR3: CASSYSGDTNYGYTF
J: TRBJ2-2; V: TRBV6-1; size: medium-sized; CDR3: CASRPGTANTGELFF
J: TRBJ2-2; V: TRBV13; size: NA; CDR3: CASEGGGNTGELFF
J: TRBJ2-7; V: TRBV5-6; size: medium-sized; CDR3: CASSLARSGLTYEQYF
J: TRBJ1-1; V: TRBV6-5; size: NA; CDR3: CASSYSDRVGTEAFF
J: TRBJ1-5; V: TRBV19; size: medium-sized; CDR3: CASSIQAQGAGWAQHF
J: TRBJ2-3; V: TRBV18; size: NA; CDR3: CASSPSADGRAEPKAQYF
J: TRBJ1-2; V: TRBV27; size: NA; CDR3: CASSSGGVNYGYTF
J: TRBJ2-7; V: TRBV6-2/TRBV6-3; size: NA; CDR3: CASRSVRGAEQYF
J: TRBJ2-2; V: TRBV5-4; size: NA; CDR3: CASSSDSNTGELFF
J: TRBJ1-2; V: TRBV11-1; size: NA; CDR3: CASSLGDASGYTF
J: TRBJ2-2; V: TRBV29-1; size: large; CDR3: CSVVGTSGSDGELFF
J: TRBJ1-2; V: TRBV27; size: NA; CDR3: CASSLGVTYGYTF
J: TRBJ2-2; V: TRBV6-4; size: NA; CDR3: CATPGSRGTGELFF
J: TRBJ1-4; V: TRBV6-5; size: NA; CDR3: CASRTLSRGRNEKLFF
J: TRBJ2-5; V: TRBV18; size: NA; CDR3: CASSPETSGETQYF
J: TRBJ2-2; V: TRBV5-5; size: NA; CDR3: CASTVPYAPGELFF
J: TRBJ2-3; V: TRBV7-9; size: NA; CDR3: CASRPTSGERGPDTQYF
J: TRBJ2-1; V: TRBV29-1; size: medium-sized; CDR3: CSVDRQGKEQFF
J: TRBJ1-4; V: TRBV6-1; size: NA; CDR3: CASSPGTGNQEKLFF
J: TRBJ1-5; V: TRBV19; size: NA; CDR3: CASSIGGQGNQPQHF
J: TRBJ2-7; V: TRBV13; size: NA; CDR3: CASSSEGQGHYEQYF